These T cell receptor beta chains were read from a single sample in a study of T cells in localized non-small cell lung cancer. Libraries were prepared by immunoSEQ multiplex PCR; TCRdb keeps only in-frame clonotypes and omits some of them. The table shows more than 30,000 clones, with 70% to 90% occurring only once. Material: peripheral blood mononuclear cells, obtained before any cancer treatment. The receptors come from a woman between 35 and 70 years old with stage III lung adenocarcinoma. Both conserved end residues are part of each CDR3. The order of the fields is D gene, clone size, V gene, J gene, CDR3 DNA, CDR3 protein. D genes are given only for firm matches. Not every row has a clone size; where given, it reads once, few, many or a size class.

TRBD2	.	TRBV18	TRBJ2-2	TGTGCCAGCTCACCAAGGGCGGGGGATCCGAACACCGGGGAGCTGTTTTTT	CASSPRAGDPNTGELFF
TRBD2	.	TRBV5-6	TRBJ2-3	TGTGCCAGCAGCTTGCTAGCGGGGGTCACAGATACGCAGTATTTT	CASSLLAGVTDTQYF
.	.	TRBV6-6	TRBJ1-1	TGTGCCAGCAGTTGGGGATCGAGTGCTTACACTGAAGCTTTCTTT	CASSWGSSAYTEAFF
TRBD1	once	TRBV4-3	TRBJ2-3	TGCGCCAGCAGCCAGAGGACAGGGCTTGGGGGGGATACGCAGTATTTT	CASSQRTGLGGDTQYF
.	.	TRBV19	TRBJ2-6	TGTGCCAGTAATTACTGGTTCTCCTCTGGGGCCAACGTCCTGACTTTC	CASNYWFSSGANVLTF
TRBD2	.	TRBV5-4	TRBJ2-5	TGTGCCAGCAGCTTGAAAGCGGGGGATGGTGAGACCCAGTACTTC	CASSLKAGDGETQYF
.	.	TRBV28	TRBJ1-5	TGTGCCAGCAGTTCGGACGGACTTAGCAATCAGCCCCAGCATTTT	CASSSDGLSNQPQHF
.	few	TRBV6-6	TRBJ1-1	TGTGCCAGCAGCTCCAATGGAGGCTTCTTT	CASSSNGGFF
.	once	TRBV7-8	TRBJ1-1	TGTGCCAGCGGCATAGGGTCGATGCCTGAAGCTTTCTTT	CASGIGSMPEAFF
TRBD1	.	TRBV5-1	TRBJ2-5	TGCGCCAGCAGCTCGGCAGACAGGGGTTCAGGGGAGACCCAGTACTTC	CASSSADRGSGETQYF
.	.	TRBV20-1	TRBJ2-5	TGCAGTGCTACTCCAAGAGAGACCCAGTACTTC	CSATPRETQYF